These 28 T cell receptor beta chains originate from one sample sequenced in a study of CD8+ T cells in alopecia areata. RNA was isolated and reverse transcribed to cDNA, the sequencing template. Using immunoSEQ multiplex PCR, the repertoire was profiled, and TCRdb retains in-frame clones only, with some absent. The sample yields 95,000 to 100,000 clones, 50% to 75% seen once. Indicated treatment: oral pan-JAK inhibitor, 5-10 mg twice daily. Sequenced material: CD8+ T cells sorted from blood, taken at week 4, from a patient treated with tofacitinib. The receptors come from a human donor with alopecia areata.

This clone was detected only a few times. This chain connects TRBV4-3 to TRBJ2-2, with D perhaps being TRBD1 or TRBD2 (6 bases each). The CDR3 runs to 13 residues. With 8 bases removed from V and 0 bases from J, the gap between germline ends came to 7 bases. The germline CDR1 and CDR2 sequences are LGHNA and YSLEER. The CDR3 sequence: CASGGPNTGELFF. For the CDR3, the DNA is TGCGCCAGCGGGGGGCCGAACACCGGGGAGCTGTTTTTT.

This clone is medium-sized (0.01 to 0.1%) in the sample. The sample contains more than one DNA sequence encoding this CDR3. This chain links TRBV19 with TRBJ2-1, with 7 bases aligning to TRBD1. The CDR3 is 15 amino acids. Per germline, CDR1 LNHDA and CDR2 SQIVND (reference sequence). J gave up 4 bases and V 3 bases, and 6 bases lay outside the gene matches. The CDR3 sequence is CASSIKGGLYNEQFF. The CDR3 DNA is TGTGCCAGTAGTATCAAAGGGGGCCTGTACAATGAGCAGTTCTTC.

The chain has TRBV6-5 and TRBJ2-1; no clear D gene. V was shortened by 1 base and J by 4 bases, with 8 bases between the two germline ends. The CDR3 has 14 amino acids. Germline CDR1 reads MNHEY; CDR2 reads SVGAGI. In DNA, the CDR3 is TGTGCCAGCAGTTACTTGAGGATGTACAATGAGCAGTTCTTC. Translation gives CASSYLRMYNEQFF.

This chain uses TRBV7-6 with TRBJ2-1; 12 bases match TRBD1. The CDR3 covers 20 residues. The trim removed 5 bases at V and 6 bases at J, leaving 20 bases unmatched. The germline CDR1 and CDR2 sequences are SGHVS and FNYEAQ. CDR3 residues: CASSLNIPPRDRGRFNEQFF. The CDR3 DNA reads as TGTGCCAGCAGCCTGAATATCCCCCCCCGGGACAGGGGGCGTTTCAATGAGCAGTTCTTC. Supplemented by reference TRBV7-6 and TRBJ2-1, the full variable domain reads GAGVSQSPRYKVTKRGQDVALRCDPISGHVSLYWYRQALGQGPEFLTYFNYEAQQDKSGLPNDRFSAERPEGSISTLTIQRTEQRDSAMYRCASSLNIPPRDRGRFNEQFFGPGTRLTVL.

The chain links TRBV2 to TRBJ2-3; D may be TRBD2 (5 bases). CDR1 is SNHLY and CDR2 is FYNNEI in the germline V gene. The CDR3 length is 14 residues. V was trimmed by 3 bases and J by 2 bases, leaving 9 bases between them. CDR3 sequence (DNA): TGTGCCAGCAGTGACTGGGGAGCCACAGATACGCAGTATTTT. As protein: CASSDWGATDTQYF.

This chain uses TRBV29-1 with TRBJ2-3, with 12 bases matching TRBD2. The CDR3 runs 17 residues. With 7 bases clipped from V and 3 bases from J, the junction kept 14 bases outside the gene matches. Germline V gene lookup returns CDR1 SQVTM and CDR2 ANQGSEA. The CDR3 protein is CSARLLLAGGFTDTQYF. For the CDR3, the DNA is TGCAGCGCCCGCCTATTACTAGCGGGAGGTTTTACAGATACGCAGTATTTT.

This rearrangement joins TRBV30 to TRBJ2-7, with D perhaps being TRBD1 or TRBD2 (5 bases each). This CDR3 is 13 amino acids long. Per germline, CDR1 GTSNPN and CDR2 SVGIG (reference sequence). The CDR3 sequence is CVSRSVGPYEQYF. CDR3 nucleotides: TGTGTTTCCCGGTCGGTGGGACCCTACGAGCAGTACTTC.

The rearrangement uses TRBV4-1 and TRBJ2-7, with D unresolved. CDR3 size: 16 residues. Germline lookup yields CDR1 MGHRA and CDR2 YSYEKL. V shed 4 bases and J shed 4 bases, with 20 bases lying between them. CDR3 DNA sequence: TGCGCCAGCAGCCGGTGGGGTTACCCATTCTTATACGAGCAGTACTTC. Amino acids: CASSRWGYPFLYEQYF.

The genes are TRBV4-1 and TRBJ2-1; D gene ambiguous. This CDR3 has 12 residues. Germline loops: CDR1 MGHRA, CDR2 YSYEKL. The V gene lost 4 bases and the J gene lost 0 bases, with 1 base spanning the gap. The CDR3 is CASSPSYNEQFF. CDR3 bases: TGCGCCAGCAGCCCCTCCTACAATGAGCAGTTCTTC.

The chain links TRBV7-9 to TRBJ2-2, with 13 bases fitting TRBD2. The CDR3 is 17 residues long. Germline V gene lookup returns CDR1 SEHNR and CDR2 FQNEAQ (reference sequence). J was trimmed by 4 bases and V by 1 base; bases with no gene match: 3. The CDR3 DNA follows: TGTGCCAGCAGCTTAGGACTAGCGGGAGGTCCCACCGGGGAGCTGTTTTTT. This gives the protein CASSLGLAGGPTGELFF.

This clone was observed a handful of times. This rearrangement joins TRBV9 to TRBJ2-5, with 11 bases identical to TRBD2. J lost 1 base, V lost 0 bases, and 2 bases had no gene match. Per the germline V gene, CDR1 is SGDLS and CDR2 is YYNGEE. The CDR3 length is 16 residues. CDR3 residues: CASSVEGLAVQETQYF. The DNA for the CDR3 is TGTGCCAGCAGCGTAGAGGGACTAGCGGTCCAAGAGACCCAGTACTTC.

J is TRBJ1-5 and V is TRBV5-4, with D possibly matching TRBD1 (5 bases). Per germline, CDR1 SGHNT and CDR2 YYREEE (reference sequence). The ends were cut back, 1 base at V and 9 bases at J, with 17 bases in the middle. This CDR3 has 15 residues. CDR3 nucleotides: TGTGCCAGCAGCTTGTCCGGGCCAGGGAACCTGCCCCAGCATTTT. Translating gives CASSLSGPGNLPQHF.

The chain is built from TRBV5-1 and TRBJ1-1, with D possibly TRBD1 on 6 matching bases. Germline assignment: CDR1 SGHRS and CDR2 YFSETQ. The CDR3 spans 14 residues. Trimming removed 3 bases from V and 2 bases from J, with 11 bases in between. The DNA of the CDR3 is TGCGCCAGCAGCTGGTCGGACAGTAACACTGAAGCTTTCTTT. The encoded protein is CASSWSDSNTEAFF.

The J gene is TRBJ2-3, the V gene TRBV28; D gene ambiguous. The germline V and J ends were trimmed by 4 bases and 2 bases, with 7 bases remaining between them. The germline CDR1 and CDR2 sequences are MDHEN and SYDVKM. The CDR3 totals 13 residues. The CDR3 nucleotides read TGTGCCAGCAGTTGGGCTTCCACAGATACGCAGTATTTT. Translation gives CASSWASTDTQYF.

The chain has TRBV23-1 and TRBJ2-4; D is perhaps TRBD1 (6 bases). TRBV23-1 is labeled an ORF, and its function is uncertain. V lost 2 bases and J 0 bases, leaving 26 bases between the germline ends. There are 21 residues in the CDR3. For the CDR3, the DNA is TGCGCCAGCAGTCAACCAGTTTCGGTGATGACAGGCGCCCTAGCCAAAAACATTCAGTACTTC. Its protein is CASSQPVSVMTGALAKNIQYF.

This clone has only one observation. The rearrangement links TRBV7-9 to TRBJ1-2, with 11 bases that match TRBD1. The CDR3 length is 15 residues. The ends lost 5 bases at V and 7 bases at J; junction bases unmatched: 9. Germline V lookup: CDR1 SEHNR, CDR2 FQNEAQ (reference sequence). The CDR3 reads CASSPTDRGLFGYTF. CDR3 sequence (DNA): TGTGCCAGCAGCCCGACGGACAGGGGGCTCTTTGGCTACACCTTC.

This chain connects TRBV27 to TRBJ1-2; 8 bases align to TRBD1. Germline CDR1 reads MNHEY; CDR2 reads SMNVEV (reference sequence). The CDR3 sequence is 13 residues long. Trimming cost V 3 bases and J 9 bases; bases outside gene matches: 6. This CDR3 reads CASSFPGGDSYTF. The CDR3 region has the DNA TGTGCCAGCAGTTTTCCAGGGGGCGATAGCTACACCTTC.

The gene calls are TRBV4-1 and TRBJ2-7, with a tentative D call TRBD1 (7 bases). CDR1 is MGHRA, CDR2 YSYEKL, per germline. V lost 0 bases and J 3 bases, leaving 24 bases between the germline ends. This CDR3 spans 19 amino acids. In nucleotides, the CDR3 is TGCGCCAGCAGCCAAGAAGGGGGCGAACAGAGGGGACTCCTCTACGAGCAGTACTTC. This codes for CASSQEGGEQRGLLYEQYF.

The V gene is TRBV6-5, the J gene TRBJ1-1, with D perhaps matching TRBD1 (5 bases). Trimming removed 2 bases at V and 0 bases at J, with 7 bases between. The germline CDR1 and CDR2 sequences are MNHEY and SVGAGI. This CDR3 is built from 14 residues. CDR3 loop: CASSYGTVNTEAFF. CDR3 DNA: TGTGCCAGCAGTTACGGGACGGTGAACACTGAAGCTTTCTTT.

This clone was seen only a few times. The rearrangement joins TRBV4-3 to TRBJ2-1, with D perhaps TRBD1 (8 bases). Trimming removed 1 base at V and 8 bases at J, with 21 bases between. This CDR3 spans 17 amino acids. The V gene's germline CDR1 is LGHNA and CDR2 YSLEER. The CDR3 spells CASSQANPGGGGHEQFF. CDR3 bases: TGCGCCAGCAGCCAAGCCAACCCAGGGGGCGGGGGTCATGAGCAGTTCTTC.

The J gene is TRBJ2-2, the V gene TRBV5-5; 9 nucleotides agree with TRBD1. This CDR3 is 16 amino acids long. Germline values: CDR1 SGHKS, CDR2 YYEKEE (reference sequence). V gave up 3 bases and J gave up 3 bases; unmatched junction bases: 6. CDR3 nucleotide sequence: TGTGCCAGCAGCTGGGGGACAGGGCGCTACACCGGGGAGCTGTTTTTT. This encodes CASSWGTGRYTGELFF.

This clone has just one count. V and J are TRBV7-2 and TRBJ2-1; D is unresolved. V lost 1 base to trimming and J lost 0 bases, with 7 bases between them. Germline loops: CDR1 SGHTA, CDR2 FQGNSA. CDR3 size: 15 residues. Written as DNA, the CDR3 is TGTGCCAGCAGCTTAGACGCCTACTCCTACAATGAGCAGTTCTTC. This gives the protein CASSLDAYSYNEQFF.

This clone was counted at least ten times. CDR3 coding DNA: TGTGCCAGCAGCCCTTCCAGCGGGGACTCCTACGAGCAGTACTTC. Amino acids: CASSPSSGDSYEQYF. The chain recombines TRBV13 with TRBJ2-7; 7 positions match TRBD2. In germline, CDR1 is PRHDT, CDR2 FYEKMQ (reference sequence). The CDR3 sequence is 15 residues long. Germline trimming cut 5 bases from V and 0 bases from J; bases unmatched to any gene: 7.

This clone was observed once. CDR3 in amino acids: CAWSLAFSYEQYF. The CDR3 region has the DNA TGTGCCTGGAGCCTAGCGTTCTCCTACGAGCAGTACTTC. The V call is TRBV30, the J call TRBJ2-7; D may be TRBD2 (6 bases). The CDR3 consists of 13 residues. Deletions cut 3 bases from V and 0 bases from J, with 9 bases between. The germline V gene has CDR1 GTSNPN and CDR2 SVGIG (reference sequence).

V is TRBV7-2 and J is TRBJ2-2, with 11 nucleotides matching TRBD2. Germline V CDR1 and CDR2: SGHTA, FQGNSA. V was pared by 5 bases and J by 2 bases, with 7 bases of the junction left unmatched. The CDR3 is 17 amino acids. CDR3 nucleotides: TGTGCCAGCAGCCAGACAAGACTAGCGGGAAACACCGGGGAGCTGTTTTTT. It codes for CASSQTRLAGNTGELFF.

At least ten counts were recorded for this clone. CDR3 loop: CASSLPTSGSYNEQFF. Here the CDR3 DNA reads TGTGCCAGCAGCTTACCGACTAGCGGATCCTACAATGAGCAGTTCTTC. The V call is TRBV13, the J call TRBJ2-1; 9 bases align to TRBD2. CDR1 and CDR2 from the germline V gene are PRHDT and FYEKMQ (reference sequence). The length of the CDR3 is 16 residues. V lost 2 bases and J lost 1; bases outside the gene matches: 3.

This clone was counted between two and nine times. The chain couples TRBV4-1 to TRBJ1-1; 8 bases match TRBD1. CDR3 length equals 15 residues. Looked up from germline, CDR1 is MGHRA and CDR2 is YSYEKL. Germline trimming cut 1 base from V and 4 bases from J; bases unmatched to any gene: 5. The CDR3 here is CASSQVDRGGTEAFF. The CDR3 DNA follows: TGCGCCAGCAGCCAAGTCGACAGGGGAGGCACTGAAGCTTTCTTT.

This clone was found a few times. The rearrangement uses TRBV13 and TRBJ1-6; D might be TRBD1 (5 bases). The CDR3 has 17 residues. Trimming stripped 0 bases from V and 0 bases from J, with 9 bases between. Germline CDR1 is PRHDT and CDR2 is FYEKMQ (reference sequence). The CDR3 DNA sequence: TGTGCCAGCAGCTTAGGAGCAGGGAGCTCCTATAATTCACCCCTCCACTTT. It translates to CASSLGAGSSYNSPLHF.